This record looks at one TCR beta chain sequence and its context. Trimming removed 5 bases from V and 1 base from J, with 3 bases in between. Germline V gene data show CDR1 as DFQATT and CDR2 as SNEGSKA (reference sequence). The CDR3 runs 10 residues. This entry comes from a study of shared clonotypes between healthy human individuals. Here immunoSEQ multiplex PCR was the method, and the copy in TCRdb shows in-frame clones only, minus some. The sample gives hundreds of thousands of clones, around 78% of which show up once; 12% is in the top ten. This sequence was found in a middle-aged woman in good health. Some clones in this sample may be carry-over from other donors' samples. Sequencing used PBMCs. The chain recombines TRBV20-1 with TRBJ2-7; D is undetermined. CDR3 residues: CSAESYEQYF. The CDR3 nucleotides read TGCAGTGCTGAATCCTACGAGCAGTACTTC.